This T cell receptor beta chain emerged from a study of CXCR3-negative and CXCR3-positive naive CD8 T cells. The CDR3 is 15 amino acids. Germline-derived CDR1 and CDR2 are SEHNR and FQNEAQ (reference sequence). Study outcomes and limitations: Comparably high diversity marked both naive subsets, whereas memory CD8+ cells had much lower diversity. The study found more hydrophobic TRB CDR3s in CXCR3-positive naive cells than in CXCR3-negative naive cells.

As concerns this clonotype: Its cognate antigen is unknown.

Carrying UMI labels, the TRB cDNA libraries were prepared through 5' RACE. TCRdb reprocessed the 5' RACE reads; each CDR3 protein has one entry and no DNA is given. This sample contains about 150,000 distinct CDR3 sequences. This chain connects TRBV7-9 to TRBJ1-3. The sequencing sample was made of naive CXCR3+ CD8+ T cells from blood. Regarding subset: CD45RO-CCR7+CD27+CD95- naive CD8+ T cells expressing CXCR3 (TNR3+). The clonotype comes from a human donor in good health. Some clones in this sample may be carry-over from other donors' samples. The CDR3 region is CASNLLDSSGNTIYF. The whole variable domain, remainder taken from reference TRBV7-9 and TRBJ1-3, is DTGVSQNPRHKITKRGQNVTFRCDPISEHNRLYWYRQTLGQGPEFLTYFQNEAQLEKSRLLSDRFSAERPKGSFSTLEIQRTEQGDSAMYLCASNLLDSSGNTIYFGEGSWLTVV.